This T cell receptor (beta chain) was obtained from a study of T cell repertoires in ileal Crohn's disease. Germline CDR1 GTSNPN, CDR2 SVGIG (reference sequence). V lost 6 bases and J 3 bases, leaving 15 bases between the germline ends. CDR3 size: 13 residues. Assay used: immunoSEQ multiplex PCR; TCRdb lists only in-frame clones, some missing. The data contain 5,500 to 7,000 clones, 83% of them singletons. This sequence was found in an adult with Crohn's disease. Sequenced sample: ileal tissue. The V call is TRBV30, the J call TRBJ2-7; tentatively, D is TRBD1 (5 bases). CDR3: CACQTGSSYEQYF. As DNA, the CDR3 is TGTGCCTGCCAAACAGGTTCGAGCTACGAGCAGTACTTC.